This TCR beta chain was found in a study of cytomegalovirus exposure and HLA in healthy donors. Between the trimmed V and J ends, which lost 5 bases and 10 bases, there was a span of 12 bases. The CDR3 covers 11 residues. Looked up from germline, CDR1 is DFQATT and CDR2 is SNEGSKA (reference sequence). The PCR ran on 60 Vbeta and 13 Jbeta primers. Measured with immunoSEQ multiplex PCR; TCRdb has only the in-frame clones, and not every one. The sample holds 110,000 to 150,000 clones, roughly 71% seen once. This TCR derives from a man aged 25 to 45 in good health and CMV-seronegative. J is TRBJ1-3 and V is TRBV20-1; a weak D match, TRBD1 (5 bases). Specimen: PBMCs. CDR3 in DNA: TGCAGTGCTGACAAGGAGGGGACCATATATTTT. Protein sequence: CSADKEGTIYF.